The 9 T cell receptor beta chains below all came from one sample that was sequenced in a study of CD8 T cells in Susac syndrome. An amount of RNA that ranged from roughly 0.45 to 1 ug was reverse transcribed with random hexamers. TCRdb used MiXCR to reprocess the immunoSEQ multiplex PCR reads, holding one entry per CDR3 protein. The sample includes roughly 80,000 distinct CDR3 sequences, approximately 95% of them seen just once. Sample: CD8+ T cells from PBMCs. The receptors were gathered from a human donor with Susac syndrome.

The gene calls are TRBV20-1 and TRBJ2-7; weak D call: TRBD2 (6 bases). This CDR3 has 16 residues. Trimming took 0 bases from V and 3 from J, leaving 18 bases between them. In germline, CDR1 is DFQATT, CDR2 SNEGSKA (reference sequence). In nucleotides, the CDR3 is TGCAGTGCTAGAGATCCTTCGACTAGGATGCGCTACGAGCAGTACTTC. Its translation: CSARDPSTRMRYEQYF.

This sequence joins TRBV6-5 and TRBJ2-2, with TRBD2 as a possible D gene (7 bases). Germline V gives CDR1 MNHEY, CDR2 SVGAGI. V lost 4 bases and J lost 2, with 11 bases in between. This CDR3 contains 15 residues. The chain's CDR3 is CASSWGGQNTGELFF. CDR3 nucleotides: TGTGCCAGCAGTTGGGGGGGCCAAAACACCGGGGAGCTGTTTTTT.

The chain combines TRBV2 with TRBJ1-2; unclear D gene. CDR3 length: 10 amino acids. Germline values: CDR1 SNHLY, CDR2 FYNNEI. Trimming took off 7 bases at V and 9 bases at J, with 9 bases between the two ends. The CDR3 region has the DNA TGTGCCAGCACCGACCCAAGCTACACCTTC. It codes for CASTDPSYTF.

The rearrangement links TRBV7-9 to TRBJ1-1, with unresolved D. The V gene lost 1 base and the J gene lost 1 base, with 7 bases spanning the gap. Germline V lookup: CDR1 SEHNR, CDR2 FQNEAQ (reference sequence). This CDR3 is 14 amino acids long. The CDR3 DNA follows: TGTGCCAGCAGCTTAGATAACTCGAACACTGAAGCTTTCTTT. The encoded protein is CASSLDNSNTEAFF. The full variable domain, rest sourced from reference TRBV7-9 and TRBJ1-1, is DTGVSQNPRHKITKRGQNVTFRCDPISEHNRLYWYRQTLGQGPEFLTYFQNEAQLEKSRLLSDRFSAERPKGSFSTLEIQRTEQGDSAMYLCASSLDNSNTEAFFGQGTRLTVV.

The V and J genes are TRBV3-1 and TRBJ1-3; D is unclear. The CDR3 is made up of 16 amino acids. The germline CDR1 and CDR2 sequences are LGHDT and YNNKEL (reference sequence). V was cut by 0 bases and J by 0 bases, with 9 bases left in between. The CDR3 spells CASSQDLPSSGNTIYF. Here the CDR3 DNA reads TGTGCCAGCAGCCAAGATCTCCCCAGCTCTGGAAACACCATATATTTT.

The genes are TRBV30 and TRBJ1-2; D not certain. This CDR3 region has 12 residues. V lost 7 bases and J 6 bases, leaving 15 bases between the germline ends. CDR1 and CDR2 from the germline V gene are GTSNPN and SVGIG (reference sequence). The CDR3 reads CASLVVPDGYTF. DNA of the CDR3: TGTGCCTCCCTGGTCGTCCCCGATGGCTACACCTTC.

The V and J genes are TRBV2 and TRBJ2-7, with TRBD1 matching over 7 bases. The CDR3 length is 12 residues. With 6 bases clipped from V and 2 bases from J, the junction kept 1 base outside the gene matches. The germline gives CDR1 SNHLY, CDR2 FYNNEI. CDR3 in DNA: TGTGCCAGCAGAGACAGGGCCTACGAGCAGTACTTC. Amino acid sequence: CASRDRAYEQYF.

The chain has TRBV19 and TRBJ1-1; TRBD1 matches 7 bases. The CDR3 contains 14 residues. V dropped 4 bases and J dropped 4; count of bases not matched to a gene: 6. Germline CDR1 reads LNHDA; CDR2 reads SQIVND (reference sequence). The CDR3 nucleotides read TGTGCCAGTAGTAACAGGGGAGAGGGCACTGAAGCTTTCTTT. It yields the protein CASSNRGEGTEAFF.

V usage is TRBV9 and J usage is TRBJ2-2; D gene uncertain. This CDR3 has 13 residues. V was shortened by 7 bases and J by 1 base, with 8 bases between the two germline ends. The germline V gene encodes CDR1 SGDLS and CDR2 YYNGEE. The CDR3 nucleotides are TGTGCCAGCGATCCAGGGAACACCGGGGAGCTGTTTTTT. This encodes CASDPGNTGELFF.